Shown below are 6 T cell receptor beta chains from a single sample sequenced in a study of blood T cell repertoires in COVID-19 (dated by TCRdb to about 2020). Preparation of the library involved the immunoSEQ multiplex PCR assay. This is the immuneACCESS table as TCRdb keeps it, with only in-frame sequences that have V and J called. A part of the clones is gone; compared with another copy, unresolved V genes explain less than half, and the rest is unexplained. The sample records about 140,000 clones, over 75% of which are singletons. About 40% of the sample is in the top ten clones. Sequencing was performed on peripheral blood. These receptors were taken from a human donor in a cohort sampled during active COVID-19.

This clone was seen only once. The J gene is TRBJ1-2, the V gene TRBV11-2; possible D gene TRBD1, 5 bases. Germline CDR1 is SGHAT and CDR2 is FQNNGV. Trimming pared 3 bases from V and 2 bases from J, leaving 13 bases between. The CDR3 has 15 amino acids. CDR3 in amino acids: CASSFGGDVNYGYTF. The CDR3 nucleotides read TGTGCCAGCAGCTTCGGGGGTGATGTCAACTATGGCTACACCTTC.

A single count supports this clone. The chain joins TRBV2 to TRBJ2-3; TRBD2 matches at 12 bases. CDR3 length: 17 amino acids. After removal of 5 bases from V and 3 bases from J, the junction contained 9 bases not matched to a gene. Germline-derived CDR1 and CDR2 are SNHLY and FYNNEI. CDR3 DNA: TGTGCCAGCAGTCTAGCGGGAGGGCCTGGAGCGACAGATACGCAGTATTTT. Translation gives CASSLAGGPGATDTQYF. Full variable domain (missing parts from reference TRBV2 and TRBJ2-3): EPEVTQTPSHQVTQMGQEVILRCVPISNHLYFYWYRQILGQKVEFLVSFYNNEISEKSEIFDDQFSVERPDGSNFTLKIRSTKLEDSAMYFCASSLAGGPGATDTQYFGPGTRLTVL.

The V call is TRBV4-2, the J call TRBJ2-3, with D perhaps TRBD2 (6 bases). Trimming removed 4 bases from V and 2 bases from J, with 13 bases in between. The length of the CDR3 is 15 residues. The germline CDR1 and CDR2 sequences are LGHNA and YNFKEQ. This CDR3 reads CASSPVRGDTDTQYF. The CDR3 DNA is TGTGCCAGCAGCCCAGTGCGGGGAGACACAGATACGCAGTATTTT.

V and J are TRBV6-2 or TRBV6-3 and TRBJ1-1; D is unresolved. This CDR3 spans 15 amino acids. Germline loops: CDR1 MNHEY, CDR2 SVGEGT. V lost 6 bases and J 1 base, leaving 15 bases between the germline ends. The DNA for the CDR3 is TGTGCCAGCAGCTCTCCTGCGGGCACGAACACTGAAGCTTTCTTT. Translated, it gives CASSSPAGTNTEAFF.

The chain uses TRBV6-5 and TRBJ1-2, with D unclear. The ends were cut back, 0 bases at V and 5 bases at J, with 10 bases in the middle. Germline V lookup: CDR1 MNHEY, CDR2 SVGAGI. This CDR3 region has 14 residues. The CDR3 here is CASSYSQAVYGYTF. CDR3 sequence (DNA): TGTGCCAGCAGTTACTCCCAGGCCGTTTATGGCTACACCTTC.

This chain connects TRBV7-2 to TRBJ1-1; 8 nucleotides agree with TRBD1. The germline CDR1 and CDR2 sequences are SGHTA and FQGNSA. The CDR3 has 14 residues. Losses at the gene ends were 0 bases for V and 5 bases for J; bases not matched to a gene: 2. DNA for the CDR3: TGTGCCAGCAGCTTAGCCAGGACAGGGACTGAAGCTTTCTTT. Translated, it gives CASSLARTGTEAFF.